This T cell receptor beta chain came from a study of OX40 agonist ivuxolimab in advanced cancers. About the research overall: Partial responses were achieved by three patients, one with hepatocellular carcinoma and two with cutaneous melanoma.

CDR3 length: 17 residues. Germline lookup yields CDR1 ENHRY and CDR2 SYGVKD. Trimming removed 0 bases at V and 1 base at J, with 14 bases between. A note on this clone: The target antigen is unknown.

Libraries were prepared by immunoSEQ multiplex PCR; TCRdb keeps only in-frame clonotypes and omits some of them. Of around 77,000 clones listed, around 89% are singletons. Study results and limitations: Some of the nonresponding patients also showed low levels of normalized T-cell clonal expansion.

This rearrangement joins TRBV10-3 to TRBJ2-3, with a possible D match to TRBD2 (5 bases). This TCR was recovered from an adult with an advanced solid tumor such as melanoma, head and neck, liver or kidney cancer. The sequences come from CD4+ or CD8+ T cells sorted from blood, collected in a trial of the OX40 agonist ivuxolimab. CDR3 nucleotides: TGTGCCATCAGTGAGTCGCTATCGGGGTCGCGCACAGATACGCAGTATTTT. Translated: CAISESLSGSRTDTQYF.